This entry lists 16 T cell receptor beta chains sequenced from one sample in a study of blood T cell repertoires in COVID-19. Generated by immunoSEQ multiplex PCR, the TCRdb table keeps only in-frame clones and is missing some. The profile shows around 300,000 clones, 80% to 95% of them singletons. The sample comprised PBMCs or T cells enriched from blood (not recorded which). The receptors shown here come from a young woman who had recovered from COVID-19.

The CDR3 protein is CASSQRVGSGQYNEQFF. As DNA, the CDR3 is TGTGCCAGCAGCCAAAGGGTGGGTAGCGGGCAATACAATGAGCAGTTCTTC. This rearrangement joins TRBV3-1 (or the pseudogene TRBV3-2) to TRBJ2-1; TRBD2 matches 7 bases. Germline CDR1 LGHDT, CDR2 YNNKEL (reference sequence). V lost 2 bases to trimming and J lost 4 bases; unmatched junction nucleotides: 11. This CDR3 region has 17 residues.

The chain links TRBV18 to TRBJ2-1; 9 bases fit TRBD2. This CDR3 comprises 16 residues. V lost 0 bases, J lost 5 bases, and 5 bases stayed unmatched. Germline-derived CDR1 and CDR2 are KGHSH and LQKENI. The CDR3 nucleotides are TGTGCCAGCTCACCACCTCTAGCGGGAATTCACAATGAGCAGTTCTTC. Its protein is CASSPPLAGIHNEQFF.

The chain recombines TRBV9 with TRBJ2-7, with D maybe TRBD2 (6 bases). The CDR3 is 14 amino acids. Germline CDR1 and CDR2: SGDLS and YYNGEE. Trimming took 0 bases from V and 4 from J, leaving 11 bases between them. The CDR3 DNA reads TGTGCCAGCAGCGTAGCCGAGGGAGGTTACGAGCAGTACTTC. It specifies CASSVAEGGYEQYF.

This clone was detected once. This chain uses TRBV5-6 with TRBJ2-2, with TRBD2 identical over 7 bases. V was pared by 4 bases and J by 5 bases, with 11 bases of the junction left unmatched. Germline CDR1 and CDR2: SGHDT and YYEEEE. This CDR3 spans 16 amino acids. The CDR3 sequence is CASSPYGLVKTGELFF. The CDR3 DNA is TGTGCCAGCAGCCCTTACGGACTAGTAAAAACCGGGGAGCTGTTTTTT.

The J gene is TRBJ1-5, the V gene TRBV9, with 7 nucleotides matching TRBD1. With V trimmed by 2 bases and J by 0 bases, 8 bases remained unmatched. The CDR3 is made up of 17 amino acids. CDR1 and CDR2 (germline): SGDLS, YYNGEE. The CDR3 DNA sequence: TGTGCCAGCAGCGTGGACTCGGGACAGAATAGCAATCAGCCCCAGCATTTT. It codes for CASSVDSGQNSNQPQHF.

The chain links TRBV1 to TRBJ2-1; the table names TRBD2, a call not compared with the DNA. TRBV1 is a recognized pseudogene. The CDR3 has 13 residues. CDR3 in DNA: TGCACCAGCAGCCTTTCGGAGGACAATGAGCAGTTCTTC. Translated, it gives CTSSLSEDNEQFF.

The J gene is TRBJ2-2, the V gene TRBV9, with D perhaps TRBD2 (6 bases). With 4 bases removed from V and 5 bases from J, the gap between germline ends came to 9 bases. Germline V gene data show CDR1 as SGDLS and CDR2 as YYNGEE. The CDR3 has 13 residues. The CDR3 nucleotides are TGTGCCAGCAGCTATCGGGAGACCGGGGAGCTGTTTTTT. Amino acids: CASSYRETGELFF.

The genes are TRBV28 and TRBJ2-7, with D tentatively TRBD2 (5 bases). The CDR3 runs 12 residues. Germline CDR1 is MDHEN and CDR2 is SYDVKM. Trimming cost V 6 bases and J 0 bases, with 6 bases left between them. The DNA of the CDR3 is TGTGCCAGCAGGGGGAGCTCCTACGAGCAGTACTTC. This encodes CASRGSSYEQYF.

The chain is built from TRBV4-3 and TRBJ2-1; 9 nucleotides line up with TRBD2. The V gene end was trimmed by 0 bases and the J gene end by 4 bases; junction bases not matched to a gene: 4. The CDR3 runs 16 residues. Looked up from germline, CDR1 is LGHNA and CDR2 is YSLEER. CDR3 DNA: TGCGCCAGCAGCCAAGATGCTAGCGGGATATACAATGAGCAGTTCTTC. Translation gives CASSQDASGIYNEQFF.

The V gene is TRBV3-1 (or the pseudogene TRBV3-2), the J gene TRBJ1-1; D is unresolved. This CDR3 spans 14 amino acids. CDR1 is LGHDT and CDR2 is YNNKEL in the germline V gene (reference sequence). V dropped 0 bases and J dropped 1 base, with 6 bases sitting between them. The CDR3 reads CASSQDPGNTEAFF. The DNA of the CDR3 is TGTGCCAGCAGCCAAGATCCCGGGAACACTGAAGCTTTCTTT.

This clone appeared a single time. The CDR3: CASSEYIAGGGEQYF. CDR3 DNA: TGTGCCAGCAGTGAATACATAGCGGGAGGAGGCGAGCAGTACTTC. The chain joins TRBV6-1 to TRBJ2-7, with TRBD2 matching over 10 bases. V shed 2 bases, J shed 6 bases, and the junction held 7 bases outside the gene matches. From germline, CDR1 is MNHNS and CDR2 SASEGT. This CDR3 contains 15 residues.

V usage is TRBV4-2 and J usage is TRBJ1-2; a possible D gene is TRBD1 (5 bases). With 3 bases removed from V and 3 bases from J, the gap between germline ends came to 14 bases. Germline lookup yields CDR1 LGHNA and CDR2 YNFKEQ. The CDR3 has 15 amino acids. CDR3 DNA: TGTGCCAGCAGCCATCCCGACGACAGTTACTATGGCTACACCTTC. Translated, it gives CASSHPDDSYYGYTF.

CDR3 coding DNA: TGTGCCAGCAGTGAAGAGGGGCGGGGCGCGTACGAGCAGTACTTC. Translation gives CASSEEGRGAYEQYF. V gene TRBV6-1 combines with J gene TRBJ2-7, with D maybe TRBD2 (6 bases). The CDR3 has 15 residues. V shed 1 base and J shed 4 bases, with 14 bases lying between them. Germline V gives CDR1 MNHNS, CDR2 SASEGT.

V gene TRBV19 combines with J gene TRBJ1-5; D is ambiguous. V was shortened by 5 bases and J by 0 bases, with 14 bases between the two germline ends. Germline lookup yields CDR1 LNHDA and CDR2 SQIVND (reference sequence). This CDR3 has 16 residues. The CDR3 DNA follows: TGTGCCAGTAGTCCAATTCGACGGGATAGCAATCAGCCCCAGCATTTT. Its protein product is CASSPIRRDSNQPQHF.

This clone was seen a few times. The rearrangement links TRBV24-1 to TRBJ1-2, with 8 bases that match TRBD1. Germline-derived CDR1 and CDR2 are KGHDR and SFDVKD. CDR3 length: 16 residues. With V trimmed by 2 bases and J by 8 bases, 12 bases remained unmatched. CDR3 sequence (DNA): TGTGCCACCAGTGATTCTACAGGGGGAGCTCCTCGGGGCTACACCTTC. Its translation: CATSDSTGGAPRGYTF.

The chain combines TRBV28 with TRBJ1-1, with 8 positions matching TRBD1. The CDR3 is 14 residues long. Trimming took 7 bases from V and 7 from J; bases not matched to a gene: 11. The germline V gene encodes CDR1 MDHEN and CDR2 SYDVKM. CDR3 DNA sequence: TGTGCCAGCATTAAACCCGGGACAGGCCGTGAAGCTTTCTTT. It specifies CASIKPGTGREAFF.